Reported below is one TCR beta chain. The data originate from a study of T cell responses to AZD1222 COVID-19 vaccine. The assay was immunoSEQ multiplex PCR, and TCRdb's table has in-frame clones only and misses some. Among 160,000 or so clones listed, more than 80% were seen once. CDR3 size: 13 residues. V was clipped by 2 bases and J by 8 bases, with 10 bases between them. The clonotype was recovered from an adult in good health. The sample consisted of peripheral blood, taken on day 0 of AZD1222 vaccination. The chain has TRBV12-3 or TRBV12-4 and TRBJ1-5; D is unclear. The CDR3 reads CASSLTGREPQHF. CDR3 bases: TGTGCCAGCAGTTTAACGGGGAGGGAGCCCCAGCATTTT.